Shown below are 24 T cell receptor beta chains from a single sample sequenced in a study of identifying expanded T cells in peripheral blood. TCRdb's copy holds only in-frame clones and misses some; the assay was immunoSEQ multiplex PCR. The sample lists 100,000 to 150,000 clones; roughly 80% were seen once. Sequences were obtained from blood. The receptor set was obtained from a person between 18 and 75 years old in good health.

The V and J genes are TRBV6-5 and TRBJ2-1; D is ambiguous. The CDR3 spans 11 residues. The germline V and J ends were trimmed by 6 bases and 8 bases, with 8 bases remaining between them. The V gene's germline CDR1 is MNHEY and CDR2 SVGAGI. The CDR3 loop is CASRYLDEQFF. CDR3 DNA sequence: TGTGCCAGCAGGTACCTCGATGAGCAGTTCTTC.

The chain joins TRBV9 to TRBJ1-2; D perhaps matches TRBD1 (6 bases). The CDR3 length is 14 residues. The germline V gene encodes CDR1 SGDLS and CDR2 YYNGEE. V was cut by 1 base and J by 2 bases, with 9 bases left in between. The CDR3 DNA sequence: TGTGCCAGCAGCGTACAGCAGGGGAACTATGGCTACACCTTC. Translating gives CASSVQQGNYGYTF.

The chain combines TRBV4-3 with TRBJ1-2, with TRBD1 as a possible D gene (6 bases). The CDR3 covers 15 residues. V gave up 0 bases and J gave up 8 bases, with 16 bases separating them. From germline, CDR1 is LGHNA and CDR2 YSLEER. The CDR3 DNA is TGCGCCAGCAGCCAAGATAATGGAGGGGGTAGGGGCTACACCTTC. Protein product: CASSQDNGGGRGYTF.

This chain uses TRBV7-2 with TRBJ1-2; possible D gene TRBD1, 6 bases. Looked up from germline, CDR1 is SGHTA and CDR2 is FQGNSA. The CDR3 length is 15 residues. V was clipped by 1 base and J by 4 bases, with 13 bases between them. This CDR3 reads CASSLGQGLGYGYTF. The CDR3 DNA reads TGTGCCAGCAGCTTAGGGCAGGGGCTCGGCTATGGCTACACCTTC.

V usage is TRBV4-3 and J usage is TRBJ1-4; the D gene is possibly TRBD1 (5 bases). The V gene's germline CDR1 is LGHNA and CDR2 YSLEER. Between the trimmed V and J ends, which lost 0 bases and 6 bases, there was a span of 14 bases. The CDR3 loop spans 16 amino acids. The chain's CDR3 is CASSQEWGGFDEKLFF. The CDR3 DNA follows: TGCGCCAGCAGCCAAGAATGGGGCGGGTTCGATGAAAAACTGTTTTTT.

The chain is built from TRBV12-5 and TRBJ1-2; no clear D gene. From germline, CDR1 is LGHNT and CDR2 FRNRAP. The V end lost 4 bases, the J end lost 8 bases, and 14 bases lay between the germline ends. The CDR3 contains 13 residues. DNA of the CDR3: TGTGCTAGTGGTTCCCATGATCTCTTAGGCTACACCTTC. Its translation is CASGSHDLLGYTF.

The chain couples TRBV15 to TRBJ1-4, with D unresolved. CDR3 length: 15 residues. The germline V and J ends were trimmed by 1 base and 8 bases, with 14 bases remaining between them. Germline-derived CDR1 and CDR2 are LNHNV and YYDKDF (reference sequence). This CDR3 is CATSRGQEKREKLFF. The CDR3 DNA is TGTGCCACCAGCAGAGGTCAAGAAAAACGGGAAAAACTGTTTTTT. The whole variable domain, remainder taken from reference TRBV15 and TRBJ1-4, is DAMVIQNPRYQVTQFGKPVTLSCSQTLNHNVMYWYQQKSSQAPKLLFHYYDKDFNNEADTPDNFQSRRPNTSFCFLDIRSPGLGDTAMYLCATSRGQEKREKLFFGSGTQLSVL.

This clone was recorded once. The chain recombines TRBV4-3 with TRBJ1-2; 8 nucleotides agree with TRBD1. The CDR3 is made up of 14 amino acids. Trimming at V came to 4 bases and at J to 3 bases, leaving 4 bases not matched to a gene. Germline-derived CDR1 and CDR2 are LGHNA and YSLEER. In DNA form, the CDR3 reads TGCGCCAGCAGCCCCACGACAGGGGACTATGGCTACACCTTC. Its protein is CASSPTTGDYGYTF.

This chain connects TRBV6-5 to TRBJ1-1, with 7 nucleotides matching TRBD1. The CDR3 runs to 15 residues. Germline-derived CDR1 and CDR2 are MNHEY and SVGAGI. V shed 2 bases and J 6 bases; nucleotides not matched to a gene: 9. The CDR3 reads CASSYPGQSGAEAFF. CDR3 DNA: TGTGCCAGCAGTTACCCGGGACAGTCCGGCGCTGAAGCTTTCTTT.

This rearrangement joins TRBV30 to TRBJ2-7; D is possibly TRBD1 (5 bases). CDR1 GTSNPN and CDR2 SVGIG come from the germline V gene (reference sequence). The V gene lost 2 bases and the J gene lost 2 bases, with 10 bases spanning the gap. The CDR3 spans 13 residues. The CDR3 here is CAWSTRVAYEQYF. CDR3 sequence (DNA): TGTGCCTGGAGTACCAGGGTGGCCTACGAGCAGTACTTC.

This clone was counted a few times. This chain uses TRBV6-1 with TRBJ2-2; perhaps TRBD1 as D (5 bases). The V gene lost 4 bases and the J gene lost 4 bases, with 13 bases spanning the gap. This CDR3 is built from 15 residues. Germline V gene data show CDR1 as MNHNS and CDR2 as SASEGT. In DNA form, the CDR3 reads TGTGCCAGCAGTGGGGGCCCCGTTATCACCGGGGAGCTGTTTTTT. Translating gives CASSGGPVITGELFF.

The J gene is TRBJ1-5, the V gene TRBV6-5; D is unresolved. Germline V lookup: CDR1 MNHEY, CDR2 SVGAGI. The CDR3 is 12 amino acids. Trimming pared 7 bases from V and 5 bases from J, leaving 9 bases between. The CDR3 coding sequence is TGTGCCAGCACAGCTTCGGATCAGCCCCAGCATTTT. It is translated as CASTASDQPQHF.

V usage is TRBV30 and J usage is TRBJ2-7; 7 bases map to TRBD1. After removal of 5 bases from V and 6 bases from J, the junction contained 13 bases not matched to a gene. CDR3 length equals 14 residues. From germline, CDR1 is GTSNPN and CDR2 SVGIG (reference sequence). The CDR3 protein is CAWSTYRGSGEQYF. The CDR3 DNA sequence: TGTGCCTGGTCGACTTACAGGGGATCAGGCGAGCAGTACTTC.

The CDR3: CASSRLTANTEAFF. The CDR3 nucleotides are TGTGCCAGCTCCCGCTTGACAGCGAACACTGAAGCTTTCTTT. The chain uses TRBV27 and TRBJ1-1; a weak D match, TRBD1 (5 bases). V lost 8 bases to trimming and J lost 1 base, with 14 bases between them. From germline, CDR1 is MNHEY and CDR2 SMNVEV (reference sequence). The CDR3 runs 14 residues.

This chain joins TRBV7-9 and TRBJ2-3, with 13 bases matching TRBD2. J gave up 4 bases and V 2 bases, and 12 bases lay outside the gene matches. Germline CDR1 reads SEHNR; CDR2 reads FQNEAQ (reference sequence). The CDR3 extends over 19 amino acids. The CDR3 bases are TGTGCCAGCAGCTTATCGCCTACTAGCGGGGGGGATACACCAGATACGCAGTATTTT. This codes for CASSLSPTSGGDTPDTQYF. Using reference TRBV7-9 and TRBJ2-3 for the parts outside the CDR3, the full variable domain is DTGVSQNPRHKITKRGQNVTFRCDPISEHNRLYWYRQTLGQGPEFLTYFQNEAQLEKSRLLSDRFSAERPKGSFSTLEIQRTEQGDSAMYLCASSLSPTSGGDTPDTQYFGPGTRLTVL.

This rearrangement joins TRBV9 to TRBJ1-5; D remains ambiguous. The V gene lost 1 base and the J gene lost 4 bases, with 9 bases spanning the gap. Looked up from germline, CDR1 is SGDLS and CDR2 is YYNGEE. CDR3 length equals 14 residues. CDR3: CASSVQGGNQPQHF. The CDR3 bases are TGTGCCAGCAGCGTACAAGGCGGGAATCAGCCCCAGCATTTT.

The rearrangement joins TRBV18 to TRBJ2-5, with D perhaps matching TRBD1 (5 bases). The ends were cut back, 4 bases at V and 5 bases at J, with 14 bases in the middle. Germline loops: CDR1 KGHSH, CDR2 LQKENI. The CDR3 is 14 residues long. For the CDR3, the DNA is TGTGCCAGCTCACGATCAAGGGGTTGGGAGACCCAGTACTTC. Its translation is CASSRSRGWETQYF.

This clone appeared a few times. The chain has TRBV7-2 and TRBJ1-6; 10 bases are a match to TRBD1. This CDR3 comprises 14 residues. Unmatched junction bases numbered 1, after V lost 4 bases and J lost 7 bases. Germline CDR1 and CDR2: SGHTA and FQGNSA. The CDR3, as DNA: TGTGCCAGCAGCTCGGGACAGGGGAATTCACCCCTCCACTTT. This sequence encodes CASSSGQGNSPLHF.

This clone was counted a few times. The CDR3 sequence: CASSFRGSNEKLFF. The CDR3 DNA sequence: TGTGCCAGCAGCTTCAGGGGGTCTAATGAAAAACTGTTTTTT. The V call is TRBV7-2, the J call TRBJ1-4; 7 nucleotides match TRBD1. Germline V gene lookup returns CDR1 SGHTA and CDR2 FQGNSA. The CDR3 contains 14 residues. With V trimmed by 3 bases and J by 3 bases, 1 base remained unmatched.

V usage is TRBV10-3 and J usage is TRBJ1-4, with D possibly matching TRBD1 (5 bases). The germline V gene has CDR1 ENHRY and CDR2 SYGVKD. Trimming removed 0 bases from V and 6 bases from J, with 5 bases in between. This CDR3 is 13 amino acids long. The CDR3 region is CAISESGHEKLFF. DNA for the CDR3: TGTGCCATCAGTGAGTCGGGACATGAAAAACTGTTTTTT.

The V gene is TRBV6-1, the J gene TRBJ1-1; 8 bases map to TRBD1. The germline gives CDR1 MNHNS, CDR2 SASEGT. With 6 bases clipped from V and 4 bases from J, the junction kept 7 bases outside the gene matches. The CDR3 is 14 amino acids. The CDR3 DNA sequence: TGTGCCAGCAGGTTTTCAGGGGGCCTCACTGAAGCTTTCTTT. Its protein is CASRFSGGLTEAFF.

The chain has TRBV6-5 and TRBJ2-2; a weak D match, TRBD1 (5 bases). Trimming shortened V by 6 bases and J by 4 bases, and 9 bases separated the two germline ends. The V gene's germline CDR1 is MNHEY and CDR2 SVGAGI. The CDR3 spans 13 residues. Here the CDR3 DNA reads TGTGCCAGCAGCCGACAGAGCACCGGGGAGCTGTTTTTT. Residues: CASSRQSTGELFF.

This rearrangement joins TRBV2 to TRBJ1-1; tentatively, D is TRBD1 (5 bases). Deletions cut 6 bases from V and 2 bases from J, with 13 bases between. Germline lookup yields CDR1 SNHLY and CDR2 FYNNEI. The CDR3 runs to 14 residues. Here the CDR3 DNA reads TGTGCCAGCAGGTCCGGGACGAGAAACACTGAAGCTTTCTTT. Amino acid sequence: CASRSGTRNTEAFF.

The chain combines TRBV4-3 with TRBJ1-4, with TRBD1 identical over 8 bases. Germline CDR1 and CDR2: LGHNA and YSLEER. This CDR3 has 15 amino acids. With 4 bases clipped from V and 2 bases from J, the junction kept 3 bases outside the gene matches. The CDR3 DNA reads TGCGCCAGCAGCCCTCAGGGGGCTACTAATGAAAAACTGTTTTTT. Amino acids: CASSPQGATNEKLFF.